This T cell receptor (beta chain) appears in the sequencing data of a study of OX40 agonist ivuxolimab in advanced cancers. Study observations and caveats: Clonal expansion was among the lowest in partial responders at 0.1-3.0 mg/kg, especially CD8+. On average, CD8+ T cells showed a greater number of expanded clones than CD4+. Circulating CD4+ and CD8+ T cells showed clonal expansion by week 6 at 0.1 to 3.0 mg/kg.

This clone showed up just a few times. What it recognizes is unknown. Profiled with immunoSEQ multiplex PCR; TCRdb holds only in-frame clones, not every one. The sample holds 70,000 to 80,000 clones, over 90% seen once. The germline CDR1 and CDR2 sequences are MNHEY and SMNVEV (reference sequence). The CDR3 contains 15 residues. Germline trimming cut 7 bases from V and 4 bases from J; bases unmatched to any gene: 6. The receptor's source is an adult with an advanced solid tumor such as melanoma, head and neck, liver or kidney cancer. The chain combines TRBV27 with TRBJ1-5; TRBD1 matches 11 bases. The material sequenced was CD4+ or CD8+ T cells sorted from blood, taken in a trial of the OX40 agonist ivuxolimab. The CDR3 sequence: CASMDRGQGNQPQHF. As DNA, the CDR3 is TGTGCCAGCATGGACAGGGGGCAAGGAAATCAGCCCCAGCATTTT.